What follows describes a single T cell receptor (beta chain). Its target is unknown. Profiling relied on immunoSEQ multiplex PCR, and the TCRdb table lists in-frame clones only, not all of them. The sample yields roughly 20,000 clones, 70% to 90% seen once. The source of the sample is a study of T cells in narcolepsy. Background on the study: Healthy controls were enrolled alongside patients with narcolepsy type 1 or type 2.

General study results and limits: Blood of same and different patients, but not healthy controls, reportedly held recurring autoreactive clonotypes. HCRT-specific and TRIB2-specific autoreactive clonotypes appeared among same-patient CSF and blood CD4+ clonotypes.

Trimming removed 4 bases from V and 6 bases from J, with 14 bases in between. The germline gives CDR1 ENHRY, CDR2 SYGVKD. The CDR3 runs to 14 residues. Material: memory (CD45RA-) CD4+ T cells from blood. This chain joins TRBV10-3 and TRBJ2-3, with a tentative D call TRBD2 (5 bases). The clonotype was recovered from a human donor in good health. CDR3 in amino acids: CAISAPTSGDTQYF. In DNA, the CDR3 is TGTGCCATCAGTGCTCCAACCTCGGGGGATACGCAGTATTTT.